The 31 T cell receptor beta chains given below trace back to one sample, sequenced in a study of graft-versus-host responses after intestinal transplantation. These receptors' targets are unknown. TCRdb's table, derived via immunoSEQ multiplex PCR, lists solely in-frame clones and lacks some. The sample has 100,000 or so clones; about 93% are singletons. Material: unstimulated CD8+ T cells sorted from spleen or lymph node cells, obtained before intestinal transplant. These receptors were obtained from a human donor who received an intestinal transplant.

The chain uses TRBV5-6 and TRBJ1-2; a weak D match, TRBD1 (5 bases). V was shortened by 0 bases and J by 4 bases, with 10 bases between the two germline ends. This CDR3 comprises 14 residues. Looked up from germline, CDR1 is SGHDT and CDR2 is YYEEEE. Here the CDR3 DNA reads TGTGCCAGCAGCTTGGTTAGCGGGGGCTATGGCTACACCTTC. It is translated as CASSLVSGGYGYTF.

This chain uses TRBV7-9 with TRBJ2-5, with TRBD1 matching 10 bases. Germline lookup yields CDR1 SEHNR and CDR2 FQNEAQ (reference sequence). This CDR3 region has 17 residues. V trimming: 1 base; J trimming: 4 bases; junction bases outside the gene matches: 9. Written as DNA, the CDR3 is TGTGCCAGCAGCTTAGAACCTGAGACAGGGGGCCCAGAGACCCAGTACTTC. The encoded protein is CASSLEPETGGPETQYF.

This clone was seen only once. The chain links TRBV20-1 to TRBJ1-2; unclear D gene. The V end was cut by 4 bases, the J end by 8 bases, with 5 bases between. CDR1 and CDR2 (germline): DFQATT, SNEGSKA (reference sequence). The CDR3 loop spans 9 amino acids. The CDR3 region is CSANEGYTF. CDR3 DNA: TGCAGTGCTAATGAGGGCTACACCTTC.

This chain links TRBV5-6 with TRBJ1-1; TRBD1 aligns across 9 bases. CDR3 length equals 14 residues. V lost 3 bases and J lost 4; bases outside the gene matches: 4. Germline CDR1 and CDR2: SGHDT and YYEEEE. CDR3 protein: CASSWGQGRTEAFF. The CDR3 DNA reads TGTGCCAGCAGCTGGGGACAGGGACGCACTGAAGCTTTCTTT.

V and J are TRBV11-3 and TRBJ2-7; D uncertain. Per the germline V gene, CDR1 is SGHNT and CDR2 is YENEEA. The CDR3 consists of 13 residues. V lost 5 bases, J lost 3 bases, and 11 bases lay in between. CDR3 residues: CASSLGQFYEQYF. In DNA, the CDR3 is TGTGCCAGCAGCCTAGGGCAGTTCTACGAGCAGTACTTC.

The V call is TRBV30, the J call TRBJ1-1; 10 bases match TRBD1. The V and J ends lost 4 bases and 4 bases, in that order; junction bases with no gene match: 6. CDR1 is GTSNPN, CDR2 SVGIG, per germline (reference sequence). The CDR3 length is 14 residues. CDR3 sequence reads: CAWTPGQGLTEAFF. The CDR3 DNA reads as TGTGCCTGGACCCCGGGACAGGGGCTCACTGAAGCTTTCTTT.

CDR3 in DNA: TGTGCCAGCAGCTTCTTTACAGATACGCAGTATTTT. It translates to CASSFFTDTQYF. The rearrangement links TRBV13 to TRBJ2-3; D is unresolved. V lost 3 bases and J 3 bases, leaving 4 bases between the germline ends. Germline CDR1 PRHDT, CDR2 FYEKMQ (reference sequence). The CDR3 consists of 12 residues.

The chain is built from TRBV7-9 and TRBJ2-3; TRBD1 agrees at 9 bases. The CDR3 extends over 17 amino acids. After removal of 5 bases from V and 0 bases from J, the junction contained 9 bases not matched to a gene. The germline gives CDR1 SEHNR, CDR2 FQNEAQ (reference sequence). CDR3 nucleotides: TGTGCCAGCAGCCCCCGGACAGGGGACCCTAGCACAGATACGCAGTATTTT. Translated: CASSPRTGDPSTDTQYF.

V usage is TRBV10-1 and J usage is TRBJ2-6; 7 nucleotides match TRBD2. CDR1 and CDR2 from the germline V gene are WNHNN and SYGVQD (reference sequence). Germline trimming cut 6 bases from V and 0 bases from J; bases unmatched to any gene: 5. The CDR3 spans 16 residues. CDR3 in DNA: TGCGCCAGCAGGGGGGGGACCCCCTCTGGGGCCAACGTCCTGACTTTC. This translates into CASRGGTPSGANVLTF.

The J gene is TRBJ1-1, the V gene TRBV7-9; D might be TRBD1 (5 bases). This CDR3 region has 16 residues. V was shortened by 5 bases and J by 1 base, with 17 bases between the two germline ends. Germline loops: CDR1 SEHNR, CDR2 FQNEAQ (reference sequence). CDR3 sequence: CASSGSGRQWNTEAFF. DNA for the CDR3: TGTGCCAGCAGCGGGAGCGGGCGACAGTGGAACACTGAAGCTTTCTTT.

The V and J genes are TRBV4-3 and TRBJ2-1, with 16 positions matching TRBD2. Trimming cost V 4 bases and J 7 bases; bases outside gene matches: 4. The V gene's germline CDR1 is LGHNA and CDR2 YSLEER. This CDR3 spans 16 amino acids. This CDR3 is CASSLGTSGGANEQFF. For the CDR3, the DNA is TGCGCCAGCAGCCTTGGGACTAGCGGGGGGGCGAATGAGCAGTTCTTC.

The CDR3 here is CASSSPGQSNYGYTF. The DNA for the CDR3 is TGTGCCAGCAGTTCACCGGGACAGAGTAACTATGGCTACACCTTC. This chain links TRBV6-5 with TRBJ1-2; 7 nucleotides align to TRBD1. Germline V gives CDR1 MNHEY, CDR2 SVGAGI. Unmatched junction bases numbered 6, after V lost 4 bases and J lost 1 base. The CDR3 sequence is 15 residues long.

This clone was recorded a few times. The chain uses TRBV13 and TRBJ1-1; D is ambiguous. Looked up from germline, CDR1 is PRHDT and CDR2 is FYEKMQ (reference sequence). The CDR3 is 13 amino acids. Trimming pared 1 base from V and 11 bases from J, leaving 14 bases between. This CDR3 reads CASSLDGKERAFF. The CDR3 coding sequence is TGTGCCAGCAGCTTAGACGGAAAAGAGCGGGCTTTCTTT.

CDR3 residues: CAISDLSVGSSYNEQFF. CDR3 coding DNA: TGTGCCATCAGTGACCTCAGCGTGGGGAGCTCCTACAATGAGCAGTTCTTC. The chain joins TRBV10-3 to TRBJ2-1; D possibly corresponds to TRBD2 (5 bases). Germline CDR1 ENHRY, CDR2 SYGVKD. Trimming pared 3 bases from V and 0 bases from J, leaving 15 bases between. The CDR3 is made up of 17 amino acids.

This clone was seen once. The genes are TRBV7-9 and TRBJ1-4, with 10 bases matching TRBD1. CDR1 is SEHNR and CDR2 is FQNEAQ in the germline V gene (reference sequence). V was clipped by 2 bases and J by 3 bases; unmatched bases: 9. There are 18 residues in the CDR3. CDR3 region: CASSLFGGTGDANEKLFF. CDR3 nucleotides: TGTGCCAGCAGCTTATTCGGGGGGACAGGGGACGCTAATGAAAAACTGTTTTTT.

The chain joins TRBV11-2 to TRBJ2-2; D gene uncertain. Looked up from germline, CDR1 is SGHAT and CDR2 is FQNNGV. The V gene lost 2 bases and the J gene lost 5 bases, with 9 bases spanning the gap. The CDR3 is made up of 14 amino acids. The CDR3 sequence: CASSLLVGTGELFF. The CDR3 DNA sequence: TGTGCCAGCAGCTTACTAGTTGGGACCGGGGAGCTGTTTTTT.

The chain joins TRBV15 to TRBJ2-1; 14 bases are shared with TRBD2. The CDR3 sequence is 22 residues long. V shed 7 bases and J 0 bases; nucleotides not matched to a gene: 20. The germline V gene has CDR1 LNHNV and CDR2 YYDKDF (reference sequence). CDR3 DNA: TGTGCCACCAACGATTTGGGACTAGCGGGGGCGCACGCCCACGGCTCCTACAATGAGCAGTTCTTC. Its translation: CATNDLGLAGAHAHGSYNEQFF.

The chain links TRBV9 to TRBJ2-2; D uncertain. The germline gives CDR1 SGDLS, CDR2 YYNGEE. V lost 5 bases and J 7 bases, leaving 18 bases between the germline ends. The length of the CDR3 is 15 residues. The CDR3 spells CASSRRLRSDGELFF. The CDR3 bases are TGTGCCAGCAGTCGTAGATTGCGGTCCGACGGGGAGCTGTTTTTT.

The genes are TRBV5-6 and TRBJ1-1; D gene uncertain. V was pared by 1 base and J by 0 bases, with 4 bases between. This CDR3 has 13 amino acids. Germline CDR1 reads SGHDT; CDR2 reads YYEEEE. The CDR3 reads CASSLSVNTEAFF. The CDR3 nucleotides read TGTGCCAGCAGCTTGTCGGTGAACACTGAAGCTTTCTTT.

The chain has TRBV11-2 and TRBJ2-2; tentatively, D is TRBD2 (7 bases). V was shortened by 2 bases and J by 7 bases, with 11 bases between the two germline ends. Germline V lookup: CDR1 SGHAT, CDR2 FQNNGV. The CDR3 consists of 14 residues. The CDR3, as DNA: TGTGCCAGCAGCTTATGGGGGGGCGACGGGGAGCTGTTTTTT. Its translation is CASSLWGGDGELFF.

This clone was recorded only once. V usage is TRBV6-5 and J usage is TRBJ1-2, with 7 bases fitting TRBD1. The germline V gene encodes CDR1 MNHEY and CDR2 SVGAGI. This CDR3 is 15 amino acids long. J was trimmed by 3 bases and V by 4 bases; bases with no gene match: 8. CDR3 sequence reads: CASSSLTGRDYGYTF. The DNA for the CDR3 is TGTGCCAGCAGTTCGTTGACAGGGCGGGACTATGGCTACACCTTC.

This chain links TRBV15 with TRBJ2-2, with D tentatively TRBD1 (6 bases). Deletions cut 2 bases from V and 6 bases from J, with 13 bases between. The CDR3 covers 15 residues. The germline V gene has CDR1 LNHNV and CDR2 YYDKDF (reference sequence). The CDR3 here is CATSRPIDRSGELFF. The CDR3 DNA reads TGTGCCACCAGCAGACCAATCGACAGGTCCGGGGAGCTGTTTTTT.

V and J are TRBV6-1 and TRBJ2-7; D gene ambiguous. With 2 bases removed from V and 4 bases from J, the gap between germline ends came to 12 bases. The CDR3 totals 14 residues. The germline gives CDR1 MNHNS, CDR2 SASEGT. The CDR3 DNA reads as TGTGCCAGCAGTGAAACATCCATTTTGTACGAGCAGTACTTC. It yields the protein CASSETSILYEQYF.

The J gene is TRBJ1-2, the V gene TRBV30, with 9 bases lining up with TRBD1. The CDR3 has 13 residues. The junction had 8 bases not matched to a gene; V was cut back by 8 bases and J by 4 bases. Germline CDR1 and CDR2: GTSNPN and SVGIG (reference sequence). The CDR3 is CAGRDRASYGYTF. As DNA, the CDR3 is TGTGCCGGCCGGGACAGGGCCTCCTATGGCTACACCTTC.

The gene calls are TRBV7-9 and TRBJ2-5, with 7 bases fitting TRBD1. Germline trimming cut 8 bases from V and 3 bases from J; bases unmatched to any gene: 9. The CDR3 totals 14 residues. CDR1 SEHNR and CDR2 FQNEAQ come from the germline V gene (reference sequence). CDR3 sequence reads: CASGDRDGEETQYF. The CDR3 DNA follows: TGTGCCAGCGGAGACAGGGACGGGGAAGAGACCCAGTACTTC.

This chain joins TRBV10-3 and TRBJ2-2; TRBD1 matches at 11 bases. Germline-derived CDR1 and CDR2 are ENHRY and SYGVKD. The CDR3 has 17 residues. After removal of 4 bases from V and 4 bases from J, the junction contained 8 bases not matched to a gene. CDR3 in DNA: TGTGCCATCAGTGGTATGGACAGGGGGCTGGGCACCGGGGAGCTGTTTTTT. Translation gives CAISGMDRGLGTGELFF.

The chain uses TRBV4-3 and TRBJ1-1; D gene ambiguous. V lost 1 base to trimming and J lost 4 bases, with 7 bases between them. Germline V gene data show CDR1 as LGHNA and CDR2 as YSLEER. The CDR3 covers 13 residues. The CDR3 sequence: CASSQGPSTEAFF. CDR3 DNA: TGCGCCAGCAGCCAAGGGCCAAGCACTGAAGCTTTCTTT.

This chain connects TRBV4-1 to TRBJ2-5; D is perhaps TRBD2 (5 bases). Germline CDR1 is MGHRA and CDR2 is YSYEKL. The germline V and J ends were trimmed by 1 base and 4 bases, with 10 bases remaining between them. CDR3 length equals 14 residues. CDR3 residues: CASSQVGGRETQYF. The CDR3 DNA reads as TGCGCCAGCAGCCAAGTTGGAGGACGAGAGACCCAGTACTTC.

The chain carries TRBV30 and TRBJ2-7, with TRBD1 identical over 8 bases. Germline V gives CDR1 GTSNPN, CDR2 SVGIG (reference sequence). The CDR3 consists of 14 residues. V trimming: 0 bases; J trimming: 5 bases; junction bases outside the gene matches: 6. CDR3 in DNA: TGTGCCTGGAGTGTTGGGACAGGACTCAACGAGCAGTACTTC. Its protein product is CAWSVGTGLNEQYF.

The genes are TRBV9 and TRBJ2-5; possible D gene TRBD2, 7 bases. Trimming removed 0 bases from V and 1 base from J, with 22 bases in between. The CDR3 length is 19 residues. The germline V gene has CDR1 SGDLS and CDR2 YYNGEE. The CDR3 coding sequence is TGTGCCAGCAGCGTAGACGGGGGGCCGACTACTTTCCTCCAAGAGACCCAGTACTTC. It yields the protein CASSVDGGPTTFLQETQYF.

CDR3 sequence reads: CASSSDGLAGVEQYF. CDR3 sequence (DNA): TGCGCCAGCAGCAGTGATGGACTAGCGGGGGTGGAGCAGTACTTC. This rearrangement joins TRBV4-1 to TRBJ2-7; TRBD2 agrees at 13 bases. The CDR3 has 15 residues. Trimming took 5 bases from V and 7 from J; bases not matched to a gene: 8. Germline-derived CDR1 and CDR2 are MGHRA and YSYEKL.